The TCR beta chain under discussion was sequenced for a study of breast tumors, draining lymph nodes, adjacent tissues. The study, taken as a whole, reports: Tumors had less TCR diversity than lymph nodes, more than nontumor tissue. Data fit most tumor T cells coming from lymph node, expanding in tumor. Compared with basal-like, luminal-like tumors shared significantly more repertoire with nontumor tissue.

On this clonotype: Its antigen is undetermined. A read error may produce the germline difference seen at one junction end.

TCRdb ran MiXCR on the multiplex PCR reads and lists one entry per CDR3 protein. The table lists 12,000 to 15,000 distinct CDR3 sequences, 45% to 70% of them singletons, with around 31% in the top ten. The CDR3 extends over 16 amino acids. Germline assignment: CDR1 SGHTA and CDR2 FQGNSA. What was sequenced was tumor-adjacent breast tissue. The chain carries TRBV7-2 and TRBJ1-1; TRBD1 might be the D (6 bases). This sequence was found in a female donor with breast cancer. Some clones in this sample may be carry-over from other donors' samples. CDR3 in DNA: TGTCCCAGCAGCTTAGGTTACGGATTAGGGGGTGTCGAAGCTTTCTTT. Amino acid sequence: CPSSLGYGLGGVEAFF. Looking up the rest from reference TRBV7-2 and TRBJ1-1 gives the full variable domain: GAGVSQSPSNKVTEKGKDVELRCDPISGHTALYWYRQSLGQGLEFLIYFQGNSAPDKSGLPSDRFSAERTGGSVSTLTIQRTQQEDSAVYLCPSSLGYGLGGVEAFFGQGTRLTVV.